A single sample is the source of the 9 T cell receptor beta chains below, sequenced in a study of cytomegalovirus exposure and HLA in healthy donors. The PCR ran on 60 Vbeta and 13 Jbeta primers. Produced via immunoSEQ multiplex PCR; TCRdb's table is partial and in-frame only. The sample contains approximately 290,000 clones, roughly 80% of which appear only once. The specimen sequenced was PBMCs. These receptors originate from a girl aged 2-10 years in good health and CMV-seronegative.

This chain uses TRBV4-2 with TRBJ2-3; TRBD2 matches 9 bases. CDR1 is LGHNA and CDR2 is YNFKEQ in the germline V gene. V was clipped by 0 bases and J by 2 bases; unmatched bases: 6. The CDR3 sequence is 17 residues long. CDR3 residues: CASSQDRASGTTDTQYF. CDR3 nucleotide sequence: TGTGCCAGCAGCCAAGATCGGGCTAGCGGGACCACAGATACGCAGTATTTT.

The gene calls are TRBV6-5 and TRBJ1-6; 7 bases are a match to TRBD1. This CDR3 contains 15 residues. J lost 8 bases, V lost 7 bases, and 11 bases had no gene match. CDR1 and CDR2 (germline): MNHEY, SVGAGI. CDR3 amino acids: CASKLRYQGDSPLHF. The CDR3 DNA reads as TGTGCCAGCAAACTACGGTACCAGGGGGATTCACCCCTCCACTTT.

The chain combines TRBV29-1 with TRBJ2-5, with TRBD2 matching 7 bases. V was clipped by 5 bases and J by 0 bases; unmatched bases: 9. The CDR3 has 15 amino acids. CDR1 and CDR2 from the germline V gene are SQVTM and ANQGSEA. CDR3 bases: TGCAGCGTTCGCACCGGGACTAACTACCAAGAGACCCAGTACTTC. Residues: CSVRTGTNYQETQYF.

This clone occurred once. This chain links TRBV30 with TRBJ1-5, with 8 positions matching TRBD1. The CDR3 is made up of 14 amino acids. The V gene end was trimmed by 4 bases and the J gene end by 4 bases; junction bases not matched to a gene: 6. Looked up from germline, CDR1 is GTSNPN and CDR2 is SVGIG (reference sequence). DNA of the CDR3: TGTGCCTGGAAAATGACAGGGGTAAATCAGCCCCAGCATTTT. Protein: CAWKMTGVNQPQHF.

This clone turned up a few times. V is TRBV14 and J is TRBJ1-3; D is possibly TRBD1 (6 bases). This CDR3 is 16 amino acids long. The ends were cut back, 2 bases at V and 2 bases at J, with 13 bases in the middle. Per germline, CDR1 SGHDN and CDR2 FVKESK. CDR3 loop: CASSQKDSRTGNTIYF. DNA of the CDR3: TGTGCCAGCAGCCAAAAGGACAGTCGTACTGGAAACACCATATATTTT.

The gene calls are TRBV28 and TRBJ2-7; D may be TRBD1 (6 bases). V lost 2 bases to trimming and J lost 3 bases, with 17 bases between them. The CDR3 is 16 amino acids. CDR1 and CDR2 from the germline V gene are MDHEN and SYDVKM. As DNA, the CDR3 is TGTGCCAGCAGTTTACCACAGGGTTTTAGGGACTACGAGCAGTACTTC. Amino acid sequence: CASSLPQGFRDYEQYF.

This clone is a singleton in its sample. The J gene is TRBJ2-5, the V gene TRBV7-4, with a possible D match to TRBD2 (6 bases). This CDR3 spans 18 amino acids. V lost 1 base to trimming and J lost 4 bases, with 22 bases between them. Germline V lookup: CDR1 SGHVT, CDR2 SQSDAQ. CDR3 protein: CASSLEKPGRGVGETQYF. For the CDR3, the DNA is TGTGCCAGCAGCTTAGAAAAGCCCGGGAGAGGAGTTGGAGAGACCCAGTACTTC.

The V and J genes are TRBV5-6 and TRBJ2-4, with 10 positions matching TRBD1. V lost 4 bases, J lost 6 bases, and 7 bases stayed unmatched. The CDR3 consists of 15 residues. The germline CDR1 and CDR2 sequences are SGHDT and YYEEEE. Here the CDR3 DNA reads TGTGCCAGCAGCGATGACAGGGGGCTAGGAAACATTCAGTACTTC. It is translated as CASSDDRGLGNIQYF.

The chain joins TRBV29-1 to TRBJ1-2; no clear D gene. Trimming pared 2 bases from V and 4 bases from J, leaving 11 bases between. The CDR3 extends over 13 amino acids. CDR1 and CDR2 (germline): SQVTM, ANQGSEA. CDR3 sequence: CSVERDGSYGYTF. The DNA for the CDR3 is TGCAGCGTTGAACGGGATGGTAGCTATGGCTACACCTTC.